What follows is one T cell receptor beta chain and its context. Its antigen is undetermined. Some clones are missing from TCRdb's copy, which holds only in-frame ones; the method was immunoSEQ multiplex PCR. The sample lists hundreds of thousands of clones; more than 95% were seen once. The sample originates from a study of shared clonotypes between healthy human individuals. Study-level results: An anticipated effect of sequencing depth on clonotype sharing among donors was recognized. Blood was the only sampled material, and tissue repertoires likely differ. A generally larger estimated richness was seen in naive subsets than in memory subsets. Relative to their counterparts shared across all four donors, non-shared clonotypes exhibited diminished generation probabilities.

Germline lookup yields CDR1 SEHNR and CDR2 FQNEAQ (reference sequence). The CDR3 contains 11 residues. Trimming took 5 bases from V and 8 from J, leaving 9 bases between them. Terminally differentiated effector memory CD45RA+ cells were left out of the naive CD8 fraction, which was CD45RO-negative and positively selected for CCR7. The sequencing sample was made of naive CD8+ T cells sorted from blood. This clonotype was obtained from a man aged 25-45 years in good health. The gene calls are TRBV7-9 and TRBJ1-1; D unresolved. CDR3 protein: CASSPGSEAFF. The CDR3 nucleotides read TGTGCCAGCAGCCCCGGAAGCGAAGCTTTCTTT.